These T cell receptor beta chains were read from a single sample in a study of cytomegalovirus exposure and HLA in healthy donors. Sequencing was performed with immunoSEQ multiplex PCR; in TCRdb, only in-frame clones are kept and a portion is missing. Here the sample spans 200,000 or so clones, 82% being singletons. The sequencing sample was made of PBMCs. The receptor set was obtained from a boy aged 2-15 years in good health and CMV-seronegative. The CDR3 runs from the conserved cysteine through the conserved F or W. Fields, in order: clone size, V gene, J gene, D gene, CDR3 DNA, CDR3 protein. D genes are given only for firm matches. Clone size is not always given. Where it is, it says once, few, many or a class for expanded clones.

size: -
V: TRBV11-2
J: TRBJ2-5
D: TRBD2
DNA: TGTGCCAGCAGCTTAGTAGCGGGGGGGGTTGAGACCCAGTACTTC
CDR3: CASSLVAGGVETQYF

size: once
V: TRBV10-3
J: TRBJ2-2
D: -
DNA: TGTGCCATCAGTGTGAGGGGGGGTTATGGTAACTCCGGGGAGCTGTTTTTT
CDR3: CAISVRGGYGNSGELFF

size: few
V: TRBV6-6
J: TRBJ1-3
D: -
DNA: TGTGCCAGCATCGTCGATAGCTCTGGAAACACCATATATTTT
CDR3: CASIVDSSGNTIYF

size: -
V: TRBV9
J: TRBJ2-6
D: -
DNA: TGTGCCAGCAGCGTAAACCCTGAGACAGTCACAGTCTCTGGGGCCAACGTCCTGACTTTC
CDR3: CASSVNPETVTVSGANVLTF

size: once
V: TRBV7-6
J: TRBJ2-5
D: -
DNA: TGTGCCAGCAGCAGGGGGGGGATAGAGACCCAGTACTTC
CDR3: CASSRGGIETQYF

size: -
V: TRBV27
J: TRBJ1-2
D: TRBD1
DNA: TGTGCCAGCAGTTCGGGACAGTTTTTGGGGGGCTACACCTTC
CDR3: CASSSGQFLGGYTF

size: -
V: TRBV6-6
J: TRBJ2-3
D: TRBD2
DNA: TGTGCCAGCAGTTCCTCGACGGGGGGGACAGATACGCAGTATTTT
CDR3: CASSSSTGGTDTQYF

size: -
V: TRBV4-3
J: TRBJ2-5
D: TRBD2
DNA: TGCGCCAGCACCCTCGGGGAACGGGGGGGAACTTGTGAGACCCAGTACTTC
CDR3: CASTLGERGGTCETQYF

size: -
V: TRBV4-2
J: TRBJ1-1
D: -
DNA: TGTGCCAGCAGCCAAGACGGGTTCACTGAAGCTTTCTTT
CDR3: CASSQDGFTEAFF

size: -
V: TRBV4-1
J: TRBJ1-1
D: -
DNA: TGCGCCAGCAGACCTACAGGGAGACTCATGAACACTGAAGCTTTCTTT
CDR3: CASRPTGRLMNTEAFF

size: -
V: TRBV4-1
J: TRBJ2-7
D: TRBD2
DNA: TGCGCCAGCAGCCAATCGGGACTAGCGGCTTCCTACGAGCAGTACTTC
CDR3: CASSQSGLAASYEQYF

size: -
V: TRBV2
J: TRBJ2-7
D: TRBD2
DNA: TGTGCCAGCAGTGACAGCGGGGGGCCGTCGTACGAGCAGTACTTC
CDR3: CASSDSGGPSYEQYF

size: -
V: TRBV10-3
J: TRBJ2-6
D: -
DNA: TGTGCCATCAGTGACTCCGTCGGGGCCAACGTCCTGACTTTC
CDR3: CAISDSVGANVLTF

size: -
V: TRBV18
J: TRBJ1-6
D: -
DNA: TGTGCCAGCTCTCTCCACAGGGATAATTCACCCCTCCACTTT
CDR3: CASSLHRDNSPLHF

size: few
V: TRBV4-3
J: TRBJ1-2
D: -
DNA: TGCGCCAGCAGCCAAGTATCCATCAAGGCCCCCTGGGGCACAGGGAGCGATGGCTACACCTTC
CDR3: CASSQVSIKAPWGTGSDGYTF

size: once
V: TRBV4-3
J: TRBJ2-6
D: TRBD1
DNA: TGCGCCAGCAGCCCGGCTAAGGGGGCTTCCTCTGGGGCCAACGTCCTGACTTTC
CDR3: CASSPAKGASSGANVLTF

size: -
V: TRBV6-5
J: TRBJ1-4
D: -
DNA: TGTGCCAGCAGACCCGACAGAAATAATGAAAAACTGTTTTTT
CDR3: CASRPDRNNEKLFF

size: few
V: TRBV6-6
J: TRBJ2-3
D: TRBD2
DNA: TGTGCCAGCAGTTACACGGGGGGTTCTAGCACAGATACGCAGTATTTT
CDR3: CASSYTGGSSTDTQYF

size: -
V: TRBV11-2
J: TRBJ2-7
D: TRBD2
DNA: TGTGCCAGCAGCGCCGGGACTAGCGGAAGCTACGAGCAGTACTTC
CDR3: CASSAGTSGSYEQYF

size: -
V: TRBV9
J: TRBJ2-6
D: -
DNA: TGTGCCAGCAGCCCTGGCGGATCTTCGATACCTGGGGCCAACGGCCTGACTTTC
CDR3: CASSPGGSSIPGANGLTF

size: -
V: TRBV7-2
J: TRBJ2-5
D: -
DNA: TGTGCCAGCAGCCCAAGGGACTTCCAAGAGACCCAGTACTTC
CDR3: CASSPRDFQETQYF

size: -
V: TRBV2
J: TRBJ2-5
D: -
DNA: TGTGCCAGCAGTCTACAAGAGACCCAGTACTTC
CDR3: CASSLQETQYF

size: -
V: TRBV7-9
J: TRBJ1-1
D: -
DNA: TGTGCCAGCAGCTTAAGCCTGAACACTGAAGCTTTCTTT
CDR3: CASSLSLNTEAFF

size: -
V: TRBV7-9
J: TRBJ2-3
D: TRBD2
DNA: TGTGCCAGCAGCCCTAGCGGGGCCGCACAAGATACGCAGTATTTT
CDR3: CASSPSGAAQDTQYF

size: -
V: TRBV5-1
J: TRBJ2-7
D: TRBD1
DNA: TGCGCCAGCAGCTTGGGGGGGACAGGGACCCCCTACGAGCAGTACTTC
CDR3: CASSLGGTGTPYEQYF

size: -
V: TRBV27
J: TRBJ1-6
D: -
DNA: TGTGCCAGCACGTACAGGACCGGGAATTCACCCCTCCACTTT
CDR3: CASTYRTGNSPLHF

size: -
V: TRBV6-5
J: TRBJ1-6
D: -
DNA: TGTGCCAGCAGCCTGACGGGTTATAATTCACCCCTCCACTTT
CDR3: CASSLTGYNSPLHF

size: once
V: TRBV27
J: TRBJ2-7
D: -
DNA: TGTGCCAGCAGTCTCTCGGGGGACAGTTCCTACGAGCAGTACTTC
CDR3: CASSLSGDSSYEQYF

size: -
V: TRBV4-3
J: TRBJ2-1
D: -
DNA: TGCGCCAGCAGCCTTAGGGGGAATGAGCAGTTCTTC
CDR3: CASSLRGNEQFF

size: -
V: TRBV19
J: TRBJ1-5
D: -
DNA: TGTGCCAGTAGTAACAGGGCTCAGCCCCAGCATTTT
CDR3: CASSNRAQPQHF

size: once
V: TRBV7-9
J: TRBJ2-2
D: -
DNA: TGTGCCAGCACCCGCCCGGGGTCCGGGGAGCTGTTTTTT
CDR3: CASTRPGSGELFF

size: -
V: TRBV11-2
J: TRBJ2-1
D: -
DNA: TGTGCCAGCAGCTTGCACGGTTCCTACAATGAGCAGTTCTTC
CDR3: CASSLHGSYNEQFF

size: few
V: TRBV14
J: TRBJ1-2
D: TRBD1
DNA: TGTGCCAGCAGCCAATCGGTCCAGGGGGTCTATGGCTACACCTTC
CDR3: CASSQSVQGVYGYTF

size: -
V: TRBV11-2
J: TRBJ2-3
D: TRBD2
DNA: TGTGCCAGCAGCTTAAGCGGGGGGGCGACAGATACGCAGTATTTT
CDR3: CASSLSGGATDTQYF

size: -
V: TRBV9
J: TRBJ2-7
D: -
DNA: TGTGCCAGCAGCGTAGGTCCCGGCGCGGCCGTTTACGAGCAGTACTTC
CDR3: CASSVGPGAAVYEQYF

size: -
V: TRBV5-1
J: TRBJ2-7
D: TRBD1
DNA: TGCGCCAGCAGTCGGACAGGGGGGGTTTTGGCCTACGAGCAGTACTTC
CDR3: CASSRTGGVLAYEQYF

size: -
V: TRBV2
J: TRBJ1-2
D: -
DNA: TGTGCCAGCAGTGAACGGACATACTATGGCTACACCTTC
CDR3: CASSERTYYGYTF

size: -
V: TRBV2
J: TRBJ2-7
D: -
DNA: TGTGCCAGCACCCGCGAGCCTGGGGGGATCTACGAGCAGTACTTC
CDR3: CASTREPGGIYEQYF

size: -
V: TRBV18
J: TRBJ1-5
D: -
DNA: TGTGCCAGCTCTGAGGGCCCCGGAGGCAATCAGCCCCAGCATTTT
CDR3: CASSEGPGGNQPQHF

size: -
V: TRBV7-2
J: TRBJ2-7
D: TRBD2
DNA: TGTGCCAGCAGCTCACTAGCGGGGAGTTACGAGCAGTACTTC
CDR3: CASSSLAGSYEQYF

size: -
V: TRBV30
J: TRBJ2-7
D: TRBD1
DNA: TGTGCCTGGGGCCTCGGGGGGACAGGGTCCTACGAGCAGTACTTC
CDR3: CAWGLGGTGSYEQYF